A single sample gave rise to the 2 T cell receptor beta chains below, sequenced in a study of T-cell reconstitution after alpha-beta-depleted transplantation in children (dated by TCRdb to between 2015 and 2016). Library preparation used PCR. The data were produced on an Illumina HiSeq 2500. Molecular barcoding was employed in the preparation of TCR libraries, with unique molecular identifiers being used to normalize TCRbeta repertoire quantification. TCRdb cleaned the public reads at Q25 with fastp, built clones with MiXCR and kept in-frame beta chains. For every CDR3 protein sequence, its rows merge into one entry that carries the most common genes and DNA. The sample table lists approximately 190,000 distinct CDR3 sequences, approximately 8.4% of them with a count of one. Under 40% of the sample belongs to the ten largest clones. This sample's treatment or condition label indicates: allogeneic hematopoietic cell transplantation with graft depleted of TCRalphabeta T cells and CD19 B cells.

Specimen: PBMCs, mostly from graft donor cells, collected 360 days after TCRalphabeta/CD19-depleted stem cell transplant. The receptors were sampled from a male patient between 2 and 9 years old who had a stem cell transplant for acute myeloid leukemia, so the T cells may come from the graft donor.

This clonotype has just a few counts. The chain recombines TRBV20-1 with TRBJ2-7, with D unresolved. With 4 bases removed from V and 0 bases from J, the gap between germline ends came to 13 bases. The length of the CDR3 is 14 residues. Germline V CDR1 and CDR2: DFQATT, SNEGSKA (reference sequence). The CDR3 spells CSANAADDSYEQYF. The CDR3 DNA reads as TGCAGTGCTAACGCCGCGGACGACTCCTACGAGCAGTACTTC.

The chain is built from TRBV29-1 and TRBJ2-1, with D perhaps matching TRBD1 or TRBD2 (5 bases each). CDR1 is SQVTM and CDR2 is ANQGSEA in the germline V gene. The CDR3 has 14 residues. V gave up 2 bases and J gave up 7 bases, with 15 bases separating them. The CDR3 nucleotides read TGCAGCGTTGAAAGGGTGGGACGCCGGAATGAGCAGTTCTTC. This codes for CSVERVGRRNEQFF.